The clone carrying this T cell receptor (beta chain) was seen at least ten times. Original handling: From reference gene primer amplification, estimates of nucleated cell counts were derived. Libraries were prepared by immunoSEQ multiplex PCR; TCRdb keeps only in-frame clonotypes and omits some of them. V, J and clone size are taken as reported in that table, and D and trimming were inferred from the DNA itself. The data show about 160,000 clones, with 80% to 85% seen just once and 2.5% to 3.5% held by the top ten. This specimen comes from a study of blood T cell repertoires in COVID-19. The wider study: Samples came from the United States, Italy and Spain, spanning acute and convalescent COVID-19. In each case, the material was cDNA or gDNA derived from T cells, B-cell-depleted T cells, or PBMCs.

The germline V gene encodes CDR1 SGDLS and CDR2 YYNGEE. The CDR3 runs to 15 residues. V dropped 4 bases and J dropped 2; count of bases not matched to a gene: 7. The sample consisted of peripheral blood. The receptor was isolated from a woman in her sixties with acute or convalescent COVID-19. V gene TRBV9 combines with J gene TRBJ1-2; 8 bases map to TRBD1. CDR3 in DNA: TGTGCCAGCAGCCCCCGGGACAGGCCGAACTATGGCTACACCTTC. It codes for CASSPRDRPNYGYTF.